This T cell receptor beta chain was profiled in a study of CDR3 diversity in severe acne. TCRdb used MiXCR to reprocess the PCR reads, holding one entry per CDR3 protein. Of under 100,000 distinct CDR3 sequences in the sample, about half were seen once. The CDR3 runs 17 residues. CDR1 is SGDLS and CDR2 is YYNGEE in the germline V gene. With 4 bases clipped from V and 2 bases from J, the junction kept 6 bases outside the gene matches. V usage is TRBV9 and J usage is TRBJ2-1, with 13 nucleotides matching TRBD2. The sequence was collected from a male donor in good health, serving as a control. The sequencing input was blood. This chain's CDR3 is CASSPRTSGGPYNEQFF. The CDR3 DNA reads TGTGCCAGCAGCCCACGGACTAGCGGGGGACCCTACAATGAGCAGTTCTTC.